This TCR beta chain originates from a study of control samples from healthy donors and cancer patients. Assay: immunoSEQ multiplex PCR; the TCRdb copy retains only in-frame clones and omits some. The repertoire holds 250,000 to 300,000 clones, with more than 65% as singletons. Between the trimmed V and J ends, which lost 8 bases and 4 bases, there was a span of 14 bases. Per the germline V gene, CDR1 is MDHEN and CDR2 is SYDVKM. The CDR3 has 13 residues. The rearrangement links TRBV28 to TRBJ2-5; the D call may be TRBD1 or TRBD2 (5 bases each). The sequence was obtained from a woman aged 55-69 years with lung cancer. Source material: PBMCs. The CDR3 nucleotides are TGTGCCAGCTACCCGGGGCCCGGAGAGACCCAGTACTTC. This encodes CASYPGPGETQYF.